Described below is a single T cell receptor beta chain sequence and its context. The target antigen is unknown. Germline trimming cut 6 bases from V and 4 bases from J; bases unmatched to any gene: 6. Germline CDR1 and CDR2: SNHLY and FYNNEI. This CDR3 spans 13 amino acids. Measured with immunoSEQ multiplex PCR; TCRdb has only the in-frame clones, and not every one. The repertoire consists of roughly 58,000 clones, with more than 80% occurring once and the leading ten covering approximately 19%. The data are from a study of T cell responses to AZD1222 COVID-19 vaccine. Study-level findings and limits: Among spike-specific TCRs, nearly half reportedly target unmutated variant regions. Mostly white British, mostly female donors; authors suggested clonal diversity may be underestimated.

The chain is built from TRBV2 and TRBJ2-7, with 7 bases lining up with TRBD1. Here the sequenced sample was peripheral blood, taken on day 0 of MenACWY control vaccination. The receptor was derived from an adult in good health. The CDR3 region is CASRKGQEYEQYF. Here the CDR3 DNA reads TGTGCCAGCAGGAAAGGACAGGAGTACGAGCAGTACTTC. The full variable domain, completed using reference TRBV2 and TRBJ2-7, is EPEVTQTPSHQVTQMGQEVILRCVPISNHLYFYWYRQILGQKVEFLVSFYNNEISEKSEIFDDQFSVERPDGSNFTLKIRSTKLEDSAMYFCASRKGQEYEQYFGPGTRLTVT.